Listed below are T cell receptor beta chains from one sample, sequenced in a study of beta chain features in type 1 diabetes. Produced via immunoSEQ multiplex PCR; TCRdb's table is partial and in-frame only. The table has 150,000 to 160,000 clones, 11% seen once. Sequencing input: central memory CD4+ T cells from blood. These receptors all come from a man between 18 and 35 years old in good health. Each CDR3 is given with its conserved first and last residue. A D gene is named only where the DNA matches it firmly. Size is omitted from some rows. Given values are once, few, many or a class for expanded clones.

TGTGCCGCTCGGGGTTTCTACAATCAGCCCCAGCATTTT	CAARGFYNQPQHF	.	TRBJ1-5	13	TRBV6-6	few
TGCGCCAGCAGCCGCACTAGCGGGAGGTGGGATGAGCAGTTCTTC	CASSRTSGRWDEQFF	TRBD2	TRBJ2-1	15	TRBV5-1	.
TGTGCCAGCAGCGCGGGACAGGGACAACTAGCCAAAAACATTCAGTACTTC	CASSAGQGQLAKNIQYF	TRBD1	TRBJ2-4	17	TRBV7-3	.
TGTGCCAGCAGCTTAGGCCAGCGGGGGCACTCCTACGAGCAGTACTTC	CASSLGQRGHSYEQYF	TRBD2	TRBJ2-7	16	TRBV11-1	few
TGTGCCAGCACGATGGCAGGGCTTGGAGAGCAGTACTTC	CASTMAGLGEQYF	.	TRBJ2-7	13	TRBV2	.
TGTGCCAGCAGCTCCCGGGGGAGTGGCACTGAAGCTTTCTTT	CASSSRGSGTEAFF	.	TRBJ1-1	14	TRBV7-3	few
TGCAGCGTTGAAGATCAGGGGCTCTACACTGAAGCTTTCTTT	CSVEDQGLYTEAFF	.	TRBJ1-1	14	TRBV29-1	.
TGTGCCAGCTCCCTGTTAGGGGACGAGACCCAGTACTTC	CASSLLGDETQYF	.	TRBJ2-5	13	TRBV18	many
TGTGCCAGCAGCTTATACTCTGGGGCCAACGTCCTGACTTTC	CASSLYSGANVLTF	.	TRBJ2-6	14	TRBV7-3	few
TGTGCCAGCAGTTACGCCACAGGGTCGTTCGACGAGCAGTACTTC	CASSYATGSFDEQYF	.	TRBJ2-7	15	TRBV28	.
TGTGCCAGCTCACCTCTGGCTAGCGTTAATGAGCAGTTCTTC	CASSPLASVNEQFF	.	TRBJ2-1	14	TRBV18	.
TGTGCCAGCAGCTTAGACAGAGGCACAGATACGCAGTATTTT	CASSLDRGTDTQYF	.	TRBJ2-3	14	TRBV7-3	.
TGTGCCAGCAGCTTATGGGAGAACACTGAAGCTTTCTTT	CASSLWENTEAFF	.	TRBJ1-1	13	TRBV7-9	.
TGTGCCAGCACTCTCGGGGGCACAGATACGCAGTATTTT	CASTLGGTDTQYF	.	TRBJ2-3	13	TRBV14	.
TGTGCCAGCAGTTACCGGCAGGGGACGGGAAAACTGTTTTTT	CASSYRQGTGKLFF	.	TRBJ1-4	14	TRBV6-5	few
TGTGCCAGCATCCGGGGGCGGGAGACTGAAGCTTTCTTT	CASIRGRETEAFF	.	TRBJ1-1	13	TRBV6-1	.
TGTGCCAGCAGCGTAGACGGACATAGCAATCAGCCCCAGCATTTT	CASSVDGHSNQPQHF	.	TRBJ1-5	15	TRBV9	few
TGTGCCACCAGCAGAGATGGAGGCTACGAGCAGTACTTC	CATSRDGGYEQYF	.	TRBJ2-7	13	TRBV15	many
TGTGCCAGCAGCAGGGGAGGTGGAAACACCATATATTTT	CASSRGGGNTIYF	.	TRBJ1-3	13	TRBV25-1	.
TGTGCCAGCAGCCTCGGGACAGTGAACACTGAAGCTTTCTTT	CASSLGTVNTEAFF	TRBD1	TRBJ1-1	14	TRBV7-2	.
TGTGCCAGCAGTTTAAAGGGGGATACGCAGTATTTT	CASSLKGDTQYF	.	TRBJ2-3	12	TRBV27	.
TGTGCCAGCAGCTTAGCGACAGTGGGGCCAGATACGCAGTATTTT	CASSLATVGPDTQYF	.	TRBJ2-3	15	TRBV7-2	.
TGTGCCAGCAGTCAAGCAAGTGGGTCGGGGACCGGGGAGCTGTTTTTT	CASSQASGSGTGELFF	.	TRBJ2-2	16	TRBV14	few
TGTGCCTGGAGTGTTAAGGTCTATAGATCATCGGCACCCCTCCACTTT	CAWSVKVYRSSAPLHF	.	TRBJ1-6	16	TRBV30	.
TGCAGCGTTGACAGTTACACTGAAGCTTTCTTT	CSVDSYTEAFF	.	TRBJ1-1	11	TRBV29-1	many
TGCGCCAGCAGTGAGTCCCGTCAGACCCAGTACTTC	CASSESRQTQYF	.	TRBJ2-5	12	TRBV10-2	few
TGTGCCAGCAGCGTAGGGGGACACCGTCCCGCAGAGACCCAGTACTTC	CASSVGGHRPAETQYF	.	TRBJ2-5	16	TRBV9	.
TGTGCCAGCAGCTCAGGGGTACGTTACAATGAGCAGTTCTTC	CASSSGVRYNEQFF	.	TRBJ2-1	14	TRBV5-8	few
TGTGCCATCGCCCAGGGGTGGGATCAGCCCCAGCATTTT	CAIAQGWDQPQHF	.	TRBJ1-5	13	TRBV10-3	.
TGTGCCAGCAGTTCTCAAAGACAGGGCCATGAGCAGTTCTTC	CASSSQRQGHEQFF	TRBD1	TRBJ2-1	14	TRBV6-6	.
TGCGCCAGCAGCTTGATTGGGACAGGGATCTGGGAGCAGTACTTC	CASSLIGTGIWEQYF	TRBD1	TRBJ2-7	15	TRBV5-1	.
TGTGCCAGCAGCCAAACCCTGACAGGGTACTATGGCTACACCTTC	CASSQTLTGYYGYTF	TRBD1	TRBJ1-2	15	TRBV14	.
TGTGCCAGCAGCTTAGTAGCGGGAGGCGAGCAGTACTTC	CASSLVAGGEQYF	TRBD2	TRBJ2-7	13	TRBV7-2	many
TGTGCCAGCAGGTTCGCGGGTGGAGGGGCCAACGTCCTGACTTTC	CASRFAGGGANVLTF	.	TRBJ2-6	15	TRBV5-6	.
TGTGCCAGCAAGGCGGTCTCTGGCTACACCTTC	CASKAVSGYTF	.	TRBJ1-2	11	TRBV6-5	.
TGTGCCAGCAGTTCAGCGGGGGGCTACGAGCAGTACTTC	CASSSAGGYEQYF	TRBD2	TRBJ2-7	13	TRBV6-1	.
TGTGCCAGCAGCTTGCCAGGGGCTAGCACTGAAGCTTTCTTT	CASSLPGASTEAFF	.	TRBJ1-1	14	TRBV5-4	few
TGTGCCAGCAGTCAAGGGGGCGCGGGATCACCCCTCCACTTT	CASSQGGAGSPLHF	TRBD1	TRBJ1-6	14	TRBV7-9	.
TGTGCCAGCAGCCACCTGAGGCGCGAGCAGTACTTC	CASSHLRREQYF	.	TRBJ2-7	12	TRBV5-4	few
TGTGCCATCAGTGACCCCGAACAGGGGGCATACGAGCAGTACTTC	CAISDPEQGAYEQYF	TRBD1	TRBJ2-7	15	TRBV10-3	medium-sized
TGTGCCAGCAGCTCGGACTTGAGCTACAATGAGCAGTTCTTC	CASSSDLSYNEQFF	.	TRBJ2-1	14	TRBV5-6	few
TGTGCCTGGAGTAAGTTAGGGCCCTACGAGCAGTACTTC	CAWSKLGPYEQYF	.	TRBJ2-7	13	TRBV30	many
TGTGCCAGCAGCTCAAGTGAAGGGGTCGAGCAGTACTTC	CASSSSEGVEQYF	.	TRBJ2-7	13	TRBV7-9	few
TGTGCCAGCAGTTTAGCGGCTCTAGCGGGGGGGAACACCGGGGAGCTGTTTTTT	CASSLAALAGGNTGELFF	TRBD2	TRBJ2-2	18	TRBV27	few
TGTGCCAGCAGCACTCGGGACAGGCCCTACACTGAAGCTTTCTTT	CASSTRDRPYTEAFF	TRBD1	TRBJ1-1	15	TRBV9	few
TGTGCCACCAGCAGAGATCGGCGTGGCTACACCTTC	CATSRDRRGYTF	.	TRBJ1-2	12	TRBV15	.
TGTGCCAGCACCCCCCGGGACAGCTACGAGCAGTACTTC	CASTPRDSYEQYF	TRBD1	TRBJ2-7	13	TRBV27	.
TGTGCCAGCAGCTCCGCTGCAGGGATAGTCAATGAGCAGTTCTTC	CASSSAAGIVNEQFF	.	TRBJ2-1	15	TRBV7-2	.
TGCGCCAGCAGCCAAGATCAGGGCAGAGGCAATGGCTTCACCTTC	CASSQDQGRGNGFTF	.	TRBJ1-2	15	TRBV4-3	.
TGCGCCAGCAGCCCGAACGGAGGACGGGAGACCCAGTACTTC	CASSPNGGRETQYF	.	TRBJ2-5	14	TRBV5-1	.
TGTGCCAGCAGCCGTTTCCGGGACAGCTACTACGAGCAGTACTTC	CASSRFRDSYYEQYF	TRBD1	TRBJ2-7	15	TRBV6-5	.
TGTGCCAGCAGCCAAGCCACTGAAGCTTTCTTT	CASSQATEAFF	.	TRBJ1-1	11	TRBV14	.
TGCGCCAGCAGGACGGCCCCAAGCTCGGGAGAGACCCAGTACTTC	CASRTAPSSGETQYF	.	TRBJ2-5	15	TRBV5-1	few
TGTGCCAGCACGTCCCAAGGGAGTAACACCGGGGAGCTGTTTTTT	CASTSQGSNTGELFF	.	TRBJ2-2	15	TRBV19	.